Each of the 8 T cell receptor beta chains below was sequenced from the same sample in a study of blood T cells in healthy people across ages. With a J-beta primer mix and a sample-barcoded 5' primer, a second PCR ran about 7 to 12 cycles. MiXCR, applied by TCRdb to the 5' RACE reads, yields one record per CDR3 protein. The sample contains around 990,000 distinct CDR3 sequences, around two fifths of which appear only once. Sequencing input: blood. These receptors were collected from a man younger than 35 in good health.

This chain links TRBV27 with TRBJ2-5; no clear D. The CDR3 has 14 residues. The germline CDR1 and CDR2 sequences are MNHEY and SMNVEV (reference sequence). V lost 2 bases, J lost 1 base, and 8 bases lay in between. Here the CDR3 reads CASSLKGSQETQYF. CDR3 sequence (DNA): TGTGCCAGCAGTTTAAAGGGTTCCCAAGAGACCCAGTACTTC.

There are a few counts of this clonotype. This chain joins TRBV2 and TRBJ1-2; D may be TRBD1 (5 bases). CDR1 and CDR2 (germline): SNHLY, FYNNEI. CDR3 length: 13 amino acids. V was shortened by 2 bases and J by 9 bases, with 13 bases between the two germline ends. CDR3 residues: CASSEFERGSYTF. CDR3 sequence (DNA): TGTGCCAGCAGTGAATTTGAGAGGGGCAGCTACACCTTC.

This chain joins TRBV4-1 and TRBJ2-4; D is unclear. The CDR3 extends over 18 amino acids. From germline, CDR1 is MGHRA and CDR2 YSYEKL. V was trimmed by 0 bases and J by 0 bases, leaving 15 bases between them. This CDR3 is CASSQELRTRLAKNIQYF. For the CDR3, the DNA is TGCGCCAGCAGCCAAGAATTGCGCACCAGACTAGCCAAAAACATTCAGTACTTC.

V usage is TRBV4-2 and J usage is TRBJ1-4; 7 bases map to TRBD1. The CDR3 consists of 16 residues. J gave up 4 bases and V 4 bases, and 9 bases lay outside the gene matches. CDR1 LGHNA and CDR2 YNFKEQ come from the germline V gene. CDR3 coding DNA: TGTGCCAGCAGCCCAGAGGAGGGACAGCTTAATGAAAAACTGTTTTTT. Translated, it gives CASSPEEGQLNEKLFF.

This clonotype has just a few counts. The chain joins TRBV12-3 or TRBV12-4 to TRBJ2-1; the match to TRBD1 covers 9 bases. The length of the CDR3 is 14 residues. V trimming: 7 bases; J trimming: 2 bases; junction bases outside the gene matches: 3. CDR3 DNA: TGTGCCAGCACCGGACAGGGGACCTACAATGAGCAGTTCTTC. Encoded protein: CASTGQGTYNEQFF.

The V and J genes are TRBV12-3 or TRBV12-4 and TRBJ2-5, with D possibly TRBD2 on 6 matching bases. The V end lost 1 base, the J end lost 1 base, and 13 bases lay between the germline ends. The CDR3 is 16 amino acids. The CDR3 region has the DNA TGTGCCAGCAGTTTAGTTACGGGAGTGGGCCAAGAGACCCAGTACTTC. Translating it yields CASSLVTGVGQETQYF.

This sequence joins TRBV4-1 and TRBJ2-3; D is perhaps TRBD1 (6 bases). This CDR3 region has 18 residues. With 3 bases removed from V and 2 bases from J, the gap between germline ends came to 21 bases. The V gene's germline CDR1 is MGHRA and CDR2 YSYEKL. CDR3: CASSHPRGHLITTDTQYF. In nucleotides, the CDR3 is TGCGCCAGCAGCCATCCCAGGGGACATCTAATTACCACAGATACGCAGTATTTT.

The chain uses TRBV18 and TRBJ2-3; D is unclear. V was shortened by 6 bases and J by 6 bases, with 19 bases between the two germline ends. The CDR3 is made up of 15 amino acids. Per germline, CDR1 KGHSH and CDR2 LQKENI. The CDR3 here is CASSPGRSCTDTQYF. For the CDR3, the DNA is TGTGCCAGCTCTCCCGGACGCAGTTGTACTGATACGCAGTATTTT.